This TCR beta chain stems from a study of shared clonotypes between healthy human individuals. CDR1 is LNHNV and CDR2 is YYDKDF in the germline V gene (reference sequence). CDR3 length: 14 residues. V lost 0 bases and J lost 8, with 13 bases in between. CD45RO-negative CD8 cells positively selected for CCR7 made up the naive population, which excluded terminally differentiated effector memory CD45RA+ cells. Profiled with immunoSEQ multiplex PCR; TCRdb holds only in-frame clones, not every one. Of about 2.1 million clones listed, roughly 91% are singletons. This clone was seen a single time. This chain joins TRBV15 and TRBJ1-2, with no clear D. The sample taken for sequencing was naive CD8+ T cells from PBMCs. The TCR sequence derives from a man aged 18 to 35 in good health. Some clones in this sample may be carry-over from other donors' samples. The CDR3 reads CATSRDLAVGGYTF. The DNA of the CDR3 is TGTGCCACCAGCAGAGATCTGGCAGTTGGCGGCTACACCTTC. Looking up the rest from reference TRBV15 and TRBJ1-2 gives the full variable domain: DAMVIQNPRYQVTQFGKPVTLSCSQTLNHNVMYWYQQKSSQAPKLLFHYYDKDFNNEADTPDNFQSRRPNTSFCFLDIRSPGLGDTAMYLCATSRDLAVGGYTFGSGTRLTVV.